These 14 T cell receptor beta chains originate from one sample sequenced in a study of blood T cells in healthy people across ages. PCR was performed a second time for about 7 to 11 cycles using a sample-barcoded 5' primer and a J-beta primer mix. TCRdb re-analysed the 5' RACE reads in MiXCR, keeping a single row per CDR3 protein. The sample holds 850,000 or so distinct CDR3 sequences, more than 25% seen once. The sequencing input was blood. Receptor source: an elderly woman in good health.

The chain carries TRBV6-1 and TRBJ2-3; perhaps D is TRBD1 or TRBD2 (6 bases each). Per the germline V gene, CDR1 is MNHNS and CDR2 is SASEGT. V lost 3 bases and J 10 bases, leaving 23 bases between the germline ends. CDR3 length equals 16 residues. The CDR3 sequence is CASSDWDGRGLWAQYF. CDR3 DNA: TGTGCCAGCAGTGATTGGGATGGCAGGGGACTCTGGGCGCAGTATTTT.

This clonotype has a count of ten or more. The V and J genes are TRBV9 and TRBJ2-1; TRBD2 aligns across 10 bases. Per the germline V gene, CDR1 is SGDLS and CDR2 is YYNGEE. J lost 6 bases, V lost 4 bases, and 7 bases had no gene match. CDR3 length: 15 residues. The CDR3 sequence: CASSIQAGGFNEQFF. The CDR3 DNA sequence: TGTGCCAGCAGCATTCAAGCGGGGGGGTTCAATGAGCAGTTCTTC.

On this clonotype: It may be a read error: a sequence one base away is much more abundant. The gene calls are TRBV6-5 and TRBJ1-1; D unresolved. From germline, CDR1 is MNHEY and CDR2 SVGAGI. This CDR3 comprises 15 residues. CDR3 nucleotides: TGTGCCAGCAGTCAACTCGCGAGGCCCCGCACTGGAGCTTTCTTT. It translates to CASSQLARPRTGAFF.

In the case of this clonotype: A read error may explain this, as a much larger clone is one base away. V usage is TRBV27 and J usage is TRBJ2-1; no firm D call. This CDR3 is 16 amino acids long. The V gene lost 5 bases and the J gene lost 0 bases, with 14 bases spanning the gap. The germline V gene has CDR1 MNHEY and CDR2 SMNVEV (reference sequence). The CDR3 sequence: CASSLMRPLSYNEQFF. For the CDR3, the DNA is TGTGCCAGCAGTCTAATGAGGCCTCTCTCCTACAATGAGCAGTTCTTC.

In its sample, this clonotype was seen many times. The rearrangement joins TRBV7-2 to TRBJ2-1; unclear D gene. The CDR3 runs 14 residues. V lost 5 bases and J 2 bases, leaving 10 bases between the germline ends. The germline V gene has CDR1 SGHTA and CDR2 FQGNSA. This CDR3 is CASSLSAPYNEQFF. CDR3 sequence (DNA): TGTGCCAGCAGCCTTTCGGCACCCTACAATGAGCAGTTCTTC.

About this clonotype: This may arise from a read error, as a much more abundant clone is one base away. The V and J genes are TRBV20-1 and TRBJ2-7; 9 bases map to TRBD1. This CDR3 region has 14 residues. CDR1 and CDR2 from the germline V gene are DFQATT and SNEGSKA (reference sequence). J gave up 3 bases and V 3 bases, and 6 bases lay outside the gene matches. DNA for the CDR3: TGCAGTGCTAGGAGGCCGGGACAGGGCTACGAGCAGTACTTC. This translates into CSARRPGQGYEQYF.

As regards this clonotype: One end of the junction does not line up with germline, which may come from a read error. V usage is TRBV3-1 and J usage is TRBJ2-4; 10 bases are shared with TRBD2. This CDR3 contains 16 residues. Germline values: CDR1 LGHDT, CDR2 YNNKEL (reference sequence). CDR3 region: CTSSQASGGYYNEQYF. CDR3 coding DNA: TGTACCAGCAGCCAAGCTAGCGGGGGTTACTACAATGAGCAGTACTTC. The entire variable domain, with the rest obtained from reference TRBV3-1 and TRBJ2-4, is as follows: DTAVSQTPKYLVTQMGNDKSIKCEQNLGHDTMYWYKQDSKKFLKIMFSYNNKELIINETVPNRFSPKSPDKAHLNLHINSLELGDSAVYFCTSSQASGGYYNEQYFGAGTRLSVL.

This clonotype was counted once. The chain combines TRBV7-8 with TRBJ2-3; D may be TRBD2 (6 bases). Germline V gene sequence: CDR1 SGHVS, CDR2 FQNEAQ. The V end lost 2 bases, the J end lost 2 bases, and 20 bases lay between the germline ends. The CDR3 is made up of 18 amino acids. DNA of the CDR3: TGTGCCAGCAGCTTAAGAGTGCCCGGGAGACAGATCACAGATACGCAGTATTTT. Residues: CASSLRVPGRQITDTQYF.

A few counts support this clonotype. The chain combines TRBV24-1 with TRBJ1-2; 9 bases map to TRBD1. J gave up 9 bases and V 5 bases, and 12 bases lay outside the gene matches. This CDR3 comprises 15 residues. Germline assignment: CDR1 KGHDR and CDR2 SFDVKD. The CDR3 sequence: CATSARDRDLFCYTF. For the CDR3, the DNA is TGTGCCACCAGTGCCCGGGACAGGGACTTGTTCTGCTACACCTTC.

V and J are TRBV2 and TRBJ2-1; TRBD2 aligns across 15 bases. V gave up 3 bases and J gave up 6 bases; unmatched junction bases: 3. This CDR3 comprises 16 residues. CDR1 and CDR2 from the germline V gene are SNHLY and FYNNEI. This chain's CDR3 is CASSERGLAGGNEQFF. The CDR3 DNA follows: TGTGCCAGCAGTGAGAGGGGACTAGCGGGAGGCAATGAGCAGTTCTTC.

This clonotype was recorded a few times. Here the CDR3 DNA reads TGCGCCAGCAGCCTAAAGTTAGGACTAGCGGGGGGCCGGAACAACAATGAGCAGTTCTTC. Protein product: CASSLKLGLAGGRNNNEQFF. This chain links TRBV4-3 with TRBJ2-1, with TRBD2 identical over 14 bases. The germline CDR1 and CDR2 sequences are LGHNA and YSLEER. The CDR3 extends over 20 amino acids. Trimming at V came to 4 bases and at J to 5 bases, leaving 16 bases not matched to a gene.

The table lists this clonotype with many counts. The rearrangement uses TRBV6-6 and TRBJ2-1; 14 nucleotides line up with TRBD2. The CDR3 consists of 15 residues. CDR1 and CDR2 (germline): MNHNY, SVGAGI (reference sequence). The V gene end was trimmed by 8 bases and the J gene end by 8 bases; junction bases not matched to a gene: 8. CDR3 in amino acids: CASGNGLAGGHEQFF. In DNA form, the CDR3 reads TGTGCCAGCGGTAACGGACTAGCGGGGGGCCATGAGCAGTTCTTC.

Ten or more counts support this clonotype. The V and J genes are TRBV15 and TRBJ2-3; TRBD2 is a possible D gene (5 bases). This CDR3 is 14 amino acids long. In germline, CDR1 is LNHNV, CDR2 YYDKDF (reference sequence). V gave up 7 bases and J gave up 7 bases, with 18 bases separating them. The DNA of the CDR3 is TGTGCCACCAAGAGGACGGGGAGTCTGTATACGCAGTATTTT. Translated, it gives CATKRTGSLYTQYF.

This clonotype was observed a handful of times. The chain recombines TRBV3-1 with TRBJ1-4; 7 bases fit TRBD1. Germline V gene sequence: CDR1 LGHDT, CDR2 YNNKEL (reference sequence). The junction had 16 bases not matched to a gene; V was cut back by 5 bases and J by 16 bases. This CDR3 contains 14 residues. This CDR3 is CASSERTGVGVKFF. In DNA form, the CDR3 reads TGTGCCAGCAGCGAACGGACAGGAGTCGGGGTGAAGTTTTTT. The full variable domain, with the rest looked up from reference TRBV3-1 and TRBJ1-4, is DTAVSQTPKYLVTQMGNDKSIKCEQNLGHDTMYWYKQDSKKFLKIMFSYNNKELIINETVPNRFSPKSPDKAHLNLHINSLELGDSAVYFCASSERTGVGVKFFGSGTQLSVL.